The 8 T cell receptor beta chains below all came from one sample that was sequenced in a study of response to subunit inactivated influenza vaccine (dated by TCRdb to between 2017 and 2018). Preparation of the library involved RT-PCR. Sequencer: Illumina HiSeq 2500. TCRdb passed the public sequencing reads through fastp at Q25 and MiXCR, retaining productive beta sequences. Rows matching on CDR3 protein sequence are summarized as one entry with the most common DNA and genes. This sample is represented by roughly 520,000 distinct CDR3 sequences; roughly 23% of them were singletons. The ten largest clones take up approximately 1.9% of the sample. Sample: CD4+ T cells sorted from PBMCs, taken 5 days after vaccination. These receptors all come from a man aged 45-60 years who received an inactivated influenza vaccine. Donor details come from another sample of the same person, matched by shared clones.

This rearrangement joins TRBV5-1 to TRBJ2-3, with TRBD2 as a possible D gene (5 bases). V gave up 0 bases and J gave up 2 bases, with 19 bases separating them. This CDR3 is built from 18 residues. CDR1 is SGHRS, CDR2 YFSETQ, per germline. The CDR3 nucleotides read TGCGCCAGCAGCTTGGCCTCGGACTCCTCAAGAATCACAGATACGCAGTATTTT. It codes for CASSLASDSSRITDTQYF.

This clonotype is a singleton in its sample. V is TRBV7-8 and J is TRBJ2-4; D tentatively fits TRBD1 or TRBD2 (6 bases each). This CDR3 comprises 14 residues. V was cut by 1 base and J by 9 bases, with 13 bases left in between. CDR1 SGHVS and CDR2 FQNEAQ come from the germline V gene. The chain's CDR3 is CASSLVGGQGIQYF. CDR3 sequence (DNA): TGTGCCAGCAGCTTAGTTGGGGGGCAGGGCATTCAGTACTTC.

The chain combines TRBV12-3 or TRBV12-4 with TRBJ2-7; D gene unclear. There are 12 residues in the CDR3. The chain's CDR3 is CATAVFSDEQYF. The CDR3 DNA follows: TGTGCTACCGCCGTCTTCTCGGACGAGCAGTACTTC.

CDR3: CASSEAQGAITEAFF. As DNA, the CDR3 is TGTGCCAGCAGTGAAGCGCAGGGGGCTATCACTGAAGCTTTCTTT. V and J are TRBV2 and TRBJ1-1, with 8 bases matching TRBD1. V shed 0 bases and J 4 bases; nucleotides not matched to a gene: 4. This CDR3 comprises 15 residues. Germline values: CDR1 SNHLY, CDR2 FYNNEI.

This clonotype was found a few times. The CDR3, as DNA: TGTGCCACCAGTGCACCCGTTGCTGAGCAGTTCTTC. Its protein is CATSAPVAEQFF. V usage is TRBV24-1 and J usage is TRBJ2-1; no firm D call. Germline V gives CDR1 KGHDR, CDR2 SFDVKD. The CDR3 is made up of 12 amino acids. Trimming shortened V by 5 bases and J by 9 bases, and 10 bases separated the two germline ends.

The V gene is TRBV6-6, the J gene TRBJ1-4; D remains unclear. The CDR3 has 12 amino acids. V dropped 6 bases and J dropped 8 bases, with 10 bases sitting between them. The germline CDR1 and CDR2 sequences are MNHNY and SVGAGI (reference sequence). The CDR3 DNA sequence: TGTGCCAGCAGGCGACATGGCGAAAAACTGTTTTTT. Translation: CASRRHGEKLFF.

This clonotype has at least ten counts. This chain joins TRBV10-3 and TRBJ2-7, with D perhaps matching TRBD1 or TRBD2 (5 bases each). The V end lost 6 bases, the J end lost 1 base, and 22 bases lay between the germline ends. CDR1 ENHRY and CDR2 SYGVKD come from the germline V gene. The CDR3 has 17 residues. Written as DNA, the CDR3 is TGTGCCATCAGGGGGGAAAAGGGCAGGGCCTTATCCTACGAGCAGTACTTC. Its protein is CAIRGEKGRALSYEQYF.

Only a few counts were recorded for this clonotype. CDR3 nucleotides: TGTGCCAGCAGGCCGACAGGCGCAGATACGCAGTATTTT. This translates into CASRPTGADTQYF. The chain employs TRBV12-3 or TRBV12-4 and TRBJ2-3, with a tentative D call TRBD1 (6 bases). Deletions cut 6 bases from V and 4 bases from J, with 11 bases between. The CDR3 is 13 residues long.